These T cell receptor beta chains were read from a single sample in a study of blood T cell repertoires in COVID-19. TCRdb's copy holds only in-frame clones and misses some; the assay was immunoSEQ multiplex PCR. The data show 110,000 to 150,000 clones, 84% seen once. Specimen: peripheral blood. Receptors were obtained from a human donor in a cohort sampled during active COVID-19. Both conserved end residues are part of each CDR3. A D gene is named only where the DNA matches it firmly. Only some rows state a clone size, as once, few, many or a class for expanded clones.

j_call,d_call,clone_size,v_call,cdr3_aa,cdr3_nt
TRBJ2-5,TRBD2,once,TRBV15,CATSREGGQETQYF,TGTGCCACCAGCAGAGAGGGGGGGCAAGAGACCCAGTACTTC
TRBJ1-2,-,-,TRBV7-2,CASSTRTGRSGYTF,TGTGCCAGCAGCACCCGGACCGGGAGAAGCGGCTACACCTTC
TRBJ2-7,TRBD1,-,TRBV7-2,CASSLRQGADYEQYF,TGTGCCAGCAGCTTAAGACAGGGGGCGGACTACGAGCAGTACTTC
TRBJ2-7,-,-,TRBV9,CASSVEVRGYEQYF,TGTGCCAGCAGCGTAGAAGTCAGGGGCTACGAGCAGTACTTC
TRBJ2-2,-,-,TRBV5-4,CASSLPKNSHTGELFF,TGTGCCAGCAGCTTGCCCAAAAATTCCCACACCGGGGAGCTGTTTTTT
TRBJ2-3,-,-,TRBV29-1,CSVEILATSTDTQYF,TGCAGCGTTGAGATCCTAGCAACAAGCACAGATACGCAGTATTTT
TRBJ1-6,-,-,TRBV5-5,CASSSLGTGSSPLHF,TGTGCCAGCAGCTCCCTAGGTACGGGGAGTTCACCCCTCCACTTT
TRBJ2-3,TRBD1,few,TRBV18,CASSPFPRTGLTTDTQYF,TGTGCCAGCTCACCATTTCCCCGGACAGGACTTACCACAGATACGCAGTATTTT
TRBJ2-5,-,-,TRBV7-7,CASSPGAPVQTQYF,TGTGCTAGCAGCCCCGGAGCTCCGGTCCAGACCCAGTACTTC
TRBJ1-3,-,-,TRBV19,CASGNGNTIYF,TGTGCCAGTGGAAACGGGAACACCATATATTTT
TRBJ2-3,TRBD2,once,TRBV9,CASSFRPSGGADTQYF,TGTGCCAGCAGCTTTAGGCCCAGCGGGGGAGCAGATACGCAGTATTTT
TRBJ2-2,-,-,TRBV7-8,CASSAQTGVTGELFF,TGTGCCAGCAGCGCCCAAACGGGGGTCACCGGGGAGCTGTTTTTT
TRBJ1-5,-,-,TRBV12-3/TRBV12-4,CASSSNSNQPQHF,TGTGCCAGCTCGAGTAATAGCAATCAGCCCCAGCATTTT
TRBJ1-1,TRBD1,few,TRBV7-9,CASSPPGQKNTEAFF,TGTGCCAGCAGCCCACCGGGACAGAAAAACACTGAAGCTTTCTTT
TRBJ1-1,TRBD1,-,TRBV9,CASSVGLRDSWDTEAFF,TGTGCCAGCAGCGTTGGTCTAAGGGACAGTTGGGACACTGAAGCTTTCTTT
TRBJ2-7,TRBD1,-,TRBV2,CASSSSRSDTGGRAYEQYF,TGTGCCAGCAGTAGTAGCCGTAGCGACACAGGGGGCAGGGCCTACGAGCAGTACTTC
TRBJ2-7,-,-,TRBV7-2,CASSLVFRAARDEQYF,TGTGCCAGCAGCTTAGTTTTTCGAGCGGCCCGAGACGAGCAGTACTTC
TRBJ2-1,TRBD2,few,TRBV3-1/TRBV3-2,CASSQAVRLAGDRINEQFF,TGTGCCAGCAGCCAAGCGGTTAGACTAGCGGGGGATCGCATCAATGAGCAGTTCTTC
TRBJ2-7,-,-,TRBV5-1,CASSFEGDVQYF,TGCGCCAGCAGCTTTGAAGGGGATGTGCAGTACTTC
TRBJ1-5,TRBD1,-,TRBV30,CAWSVPRTGESQPQHF,TGTGCCTGGAGTGTCCCCCGGACAGGGGAGAGTCAGCCCCAGCATTTT
TRBJ2-1,-,-,TRBV27,CASSPFADSSYNEQFF,TGTGCCAGCAGTCCGTTTGCGGATAGCTCCTACAATGAGCAGTTCTTC
TRBJ2-2,TRBD1,-,TRBV7-2,CASSLATGTNTGELFF,TGTGCCAGCAGCTTAGCGACAGGGACGAACACCGGGGAGCTGTTTTTT
TRBJ2-5,TRBD1,-,TRBV5-8,CASSWDRSAQYF,TGTGCCAGCAGCTGGGACAGGTCTGCCCAGTACTTC
TRBJ2-5,-,-,TRBV7-8,CANSLAVEKETQYF,TGTGCCAACAGCTTAGCGGTTGAGAAGGAGACCCAGTACTTC
TRBJ1-5,-,once,TRBV28,CASRTGTKNQPQHF,TGTGCCAGCAGGACCGGGACAAAGAATCAGCCCCAGCATTTT
TRBJ2-7,TRBD2,-,TRBV4-2,CASSEGLAGTYEQYF,TGTGCCAGCAGCGAGGGACTAGCGGGGACCTACGAGCAGTACTTC
TRBJ1-5,-,-,TRBV11-2,CASSATGAATYQPQHF,TGTGCCAGCAGCGCAACTGGGGCAGCAACTTATCAGCCCCAGCATTTT
TRBJ2-5,-,-,TRBV7-2,CASSATPDPPSGSQYF,TGTGCCAGCAGCGCTACCCCAGACCCTCCTAGTGGGTCCCAGTACTTC
TRBJ1-3,-,-,TRBV29-1,CSVREGGNTIYF,TGCAGCGTGCGTGAGGGTGGAAACACCATATATTTT
TRBJ1-3,TRBD1,-,TRBV6-5,CASRNRGTDGNTIYF,TGTGCCAGCCGCAACAGGGGGACCGATGGAAACACCATATATTTT